The present entry profiles one TCR beta chain with its context. Original analysis: Cell counts per sample came from amplifying reference gene primers. Sequencing used immunoSEQ multiplex PCR; TCRdb keeps in-frame clones, though not all of them. V, J and clone size reflect that table, while D and trimming were determined from the DNA. The table lists 290,000 or so clones, approximately 86% of them singletons. The data stem from a study of blood T cell repertoires in COVID-19. About the research overall: Spain, Italy and the United States supplied samples that represented acute and convalescent COVID-19. Nucleic acid was either cDNA or gDNA, and it came from T cells, B-cell-depleted T cells, or PBMCs.

Trimming cost V 2 bases and J 3 bases; bases outside gene matches: 6. There are 15 residues in the CDR3. Germline lookup yields CDR1 SGHDT and CDR2 YYEEEE. This TCR was recovered from a young man with active or convalescent COVID-19. The sequenced sample was peripheral blood. The chain is built from TRBV5-6 and TRBJ2-7, with 9 bases identical to TRBD1. CDR3 in DNA: TGTGCCAGCAGCTTTGGGACAGGGTATCACTACGAGCAGTACTTC. It is translated as CASSFGTGYHYEQYF.